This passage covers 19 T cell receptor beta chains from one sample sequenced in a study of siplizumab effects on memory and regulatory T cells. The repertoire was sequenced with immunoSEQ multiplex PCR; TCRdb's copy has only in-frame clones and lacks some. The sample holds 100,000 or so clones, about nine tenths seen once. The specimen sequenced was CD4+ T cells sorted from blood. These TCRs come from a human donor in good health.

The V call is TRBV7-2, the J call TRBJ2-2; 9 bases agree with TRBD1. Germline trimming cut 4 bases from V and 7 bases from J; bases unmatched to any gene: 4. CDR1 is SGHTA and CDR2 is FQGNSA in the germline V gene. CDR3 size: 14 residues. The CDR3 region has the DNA TGTGCCAGCAGCTCCGGGACAGGGTACGGGGAGCTGTTTTTT. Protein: CASSSGTGYGELFF.

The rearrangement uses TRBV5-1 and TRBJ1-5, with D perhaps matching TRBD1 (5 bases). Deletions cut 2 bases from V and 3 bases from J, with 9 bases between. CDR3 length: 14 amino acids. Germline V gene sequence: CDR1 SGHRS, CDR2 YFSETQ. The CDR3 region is CASSFGTANQPQHF. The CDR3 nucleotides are TGCGCCAGCAGCTTCGGGACGGCCAATCAGCCCCAGCATTTT. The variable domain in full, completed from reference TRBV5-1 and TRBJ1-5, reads KAGVTQTPRYLIKTRGQQVTLSCSPISGHRSVSWYQQTPGQGLQFLFEYFSETQRNKGNFPGRFSGRQFSNSRSEMNVSTLELGDSALYLCASSFGTANQPQHFGDGTRLSIL.

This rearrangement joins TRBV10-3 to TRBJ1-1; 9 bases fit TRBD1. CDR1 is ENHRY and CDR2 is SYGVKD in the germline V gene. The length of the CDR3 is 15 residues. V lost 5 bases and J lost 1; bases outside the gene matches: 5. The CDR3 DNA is TGTGCCATCAGTCCTTGGACAGGGGCGAACACTGAAGCTTTCTTT. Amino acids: CAISPWTGANTEAFF.

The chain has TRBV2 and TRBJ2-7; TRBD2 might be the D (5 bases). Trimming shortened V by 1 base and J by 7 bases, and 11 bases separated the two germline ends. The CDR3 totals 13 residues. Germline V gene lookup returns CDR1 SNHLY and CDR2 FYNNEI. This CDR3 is CASSEGGSGEQYF. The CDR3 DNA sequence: TGTGCCAGCAGTGAAGGCGGGTCGGGGGAGCAGTACTTC.

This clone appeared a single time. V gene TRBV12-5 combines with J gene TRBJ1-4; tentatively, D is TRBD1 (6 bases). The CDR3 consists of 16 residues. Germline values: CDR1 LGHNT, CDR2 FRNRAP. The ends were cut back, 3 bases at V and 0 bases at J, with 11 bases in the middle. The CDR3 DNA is TGTGCTAGTGGTTTAATGGGGGGCCCAACTAATGAAAAACTGTTTTTT. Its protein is CASGLMGGPTNEKLFF.

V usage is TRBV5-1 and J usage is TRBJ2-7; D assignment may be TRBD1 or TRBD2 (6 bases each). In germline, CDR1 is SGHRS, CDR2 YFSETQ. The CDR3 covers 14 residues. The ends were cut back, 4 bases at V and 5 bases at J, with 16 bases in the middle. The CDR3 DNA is TGCGCCAGCAGCCCAGGCCAGGGGAGGAACGAGCAGTACTTC. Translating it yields CASSPGQGRNEQYF.

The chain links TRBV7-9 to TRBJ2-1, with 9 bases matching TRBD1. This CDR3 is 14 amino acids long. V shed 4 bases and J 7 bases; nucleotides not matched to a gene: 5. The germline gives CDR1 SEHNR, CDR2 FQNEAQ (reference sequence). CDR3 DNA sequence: TGTGCCAGCAGCTGGACAGGGGCCTCAAATGAGCAGTTCTTC. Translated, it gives CASSWTGASNEQFF.

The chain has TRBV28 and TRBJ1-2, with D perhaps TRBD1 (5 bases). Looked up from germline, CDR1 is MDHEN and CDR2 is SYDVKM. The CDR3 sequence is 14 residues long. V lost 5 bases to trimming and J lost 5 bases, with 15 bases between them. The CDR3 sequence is CASSTPDRIYGYTF. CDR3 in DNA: TGTGCCAGCAGTACCCCAGACAGAATATATGGCTACACCTTC.

The CDR3 DNA reads as TGTGCCATCCGGGGAGGCGGGGGAAGGGGCACAGATACGCAGTATTTT. Encoded protein: CAIRGGGGRGTDTQYF. V and J are TRBV10-3 and TRBJ2-3; the match to TRBD2 covers 7 bases. Unmatched junction bases numbered 12, after V lost 8 bases and J lost 1 base. The germline V gene encodes CDR1 ENHRY and CDR2 SYGVKD. This CDR3 has 16 residues.

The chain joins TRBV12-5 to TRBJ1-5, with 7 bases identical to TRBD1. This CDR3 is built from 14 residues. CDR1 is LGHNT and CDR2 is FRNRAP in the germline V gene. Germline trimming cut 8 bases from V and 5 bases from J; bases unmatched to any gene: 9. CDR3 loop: CASSTGAGDQPQHF. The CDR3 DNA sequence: TGTGCTAGTAGTACAGGGGCGGGGGATCAGCCCCAGCATTTT.

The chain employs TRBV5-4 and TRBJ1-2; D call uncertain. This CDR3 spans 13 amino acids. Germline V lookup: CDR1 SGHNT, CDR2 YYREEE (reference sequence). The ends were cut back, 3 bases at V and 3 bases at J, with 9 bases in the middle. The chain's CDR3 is CASSSATDYGYTF. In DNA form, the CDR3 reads TGTGCCAGCAGCTCAGCGACCGACTATGGCTACACCTTC.

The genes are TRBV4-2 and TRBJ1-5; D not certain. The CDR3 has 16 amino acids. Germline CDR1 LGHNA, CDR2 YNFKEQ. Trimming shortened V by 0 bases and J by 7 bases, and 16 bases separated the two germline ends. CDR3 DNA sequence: TGTGCCAGCAGCCAAGATCGAGGAGGGCAAGGCCAGCCCCAGCATTTT. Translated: CASSQDRGGQGQPQHF.

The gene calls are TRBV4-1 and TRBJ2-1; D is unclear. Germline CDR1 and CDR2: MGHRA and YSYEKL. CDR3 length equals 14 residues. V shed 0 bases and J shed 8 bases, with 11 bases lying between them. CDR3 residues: CASSQEGSRHEQFF. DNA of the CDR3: TGCGCCAGCAGCCAAGAGGGCTCCCGCCATGAGCAGTTCTTC.

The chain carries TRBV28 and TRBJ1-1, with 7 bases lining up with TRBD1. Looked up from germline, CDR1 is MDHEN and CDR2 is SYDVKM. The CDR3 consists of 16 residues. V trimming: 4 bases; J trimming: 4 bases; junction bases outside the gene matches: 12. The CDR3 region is CASSSVPGQGVTEAFF. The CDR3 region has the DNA TGTGCCAGCAGTTCCGTCCCAGGCCAGGGGGTCACTGAAGCTTTCTTT.

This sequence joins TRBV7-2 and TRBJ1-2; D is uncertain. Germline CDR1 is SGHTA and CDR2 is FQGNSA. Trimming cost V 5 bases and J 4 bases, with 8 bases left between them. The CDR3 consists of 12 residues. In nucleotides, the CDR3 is TGTGCCAGCAGCCCTGCTGGCTATGGCTACACCTTC. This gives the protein CASSPAGYGYTF. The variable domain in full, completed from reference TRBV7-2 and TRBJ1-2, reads GAGVSQSPSNKVTEKGKDVELRCDPISGHTALYWYRQSLGQGLEFLIYFQGNSAPDKSGLPSDRFSAERTGGSVSTLTIQRTQQEDSAVYLCASSPAGYGYTFGSGTRLTVV.

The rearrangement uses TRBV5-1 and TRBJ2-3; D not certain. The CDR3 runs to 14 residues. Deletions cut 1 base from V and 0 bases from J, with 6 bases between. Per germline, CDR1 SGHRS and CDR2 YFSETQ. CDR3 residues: CASSLFASTDTQYF. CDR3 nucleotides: TGCGCCAGCAGCTTGTTTGCTAGCACAGATACGCAGTATTTT. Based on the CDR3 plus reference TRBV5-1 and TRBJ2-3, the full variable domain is KAGVTQTPRYLIKTRGQQVTLSCSPISGHRSVSWYQQTPGQGLQFLFEYFSETQRNKGNFPGRFSGRQFSNSRSEMNVSTLELGDSALYLCASSLFASTDTQYFGPGTRLTVL.

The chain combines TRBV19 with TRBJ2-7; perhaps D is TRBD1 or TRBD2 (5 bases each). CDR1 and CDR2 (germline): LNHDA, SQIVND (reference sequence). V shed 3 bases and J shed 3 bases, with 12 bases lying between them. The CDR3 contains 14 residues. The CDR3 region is CASSIGTTDYEQYF. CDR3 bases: TGTGCCAGTAGTATTGGGACGACCGACTACGAGCAGTACTTC.

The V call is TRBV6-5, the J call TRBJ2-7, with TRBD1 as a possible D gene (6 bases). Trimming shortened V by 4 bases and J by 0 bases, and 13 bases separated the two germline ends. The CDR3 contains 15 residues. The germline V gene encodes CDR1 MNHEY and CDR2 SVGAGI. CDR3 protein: CASSFEGVSSYEQYF. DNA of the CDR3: TGTGCCAGCAGTTTCGAGGGGGTGAGCTCCTACGAGCAGTACTTC.

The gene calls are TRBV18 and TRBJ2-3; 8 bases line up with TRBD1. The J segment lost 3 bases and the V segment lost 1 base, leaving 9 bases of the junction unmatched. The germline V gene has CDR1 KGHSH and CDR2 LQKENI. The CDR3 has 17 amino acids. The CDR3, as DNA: TGTGCCAGCTCACCACAAAATCCGGGACAGGCTACAGATACGCAGTATTTT. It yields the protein CASSPQNPGQATDTQYF.